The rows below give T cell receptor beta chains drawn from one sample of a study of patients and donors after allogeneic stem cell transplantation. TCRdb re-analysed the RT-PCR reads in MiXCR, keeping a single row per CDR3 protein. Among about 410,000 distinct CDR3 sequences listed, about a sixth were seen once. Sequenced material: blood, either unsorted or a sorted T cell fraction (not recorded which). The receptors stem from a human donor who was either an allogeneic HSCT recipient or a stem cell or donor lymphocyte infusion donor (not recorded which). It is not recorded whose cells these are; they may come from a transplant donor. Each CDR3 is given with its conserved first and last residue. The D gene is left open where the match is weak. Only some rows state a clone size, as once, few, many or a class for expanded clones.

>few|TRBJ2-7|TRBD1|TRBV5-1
CASSRQGQGPYEQYF
TGCGCCAGCAGCCGTCAGGGACAGGGGCCGTACGAGCAGTACTTC
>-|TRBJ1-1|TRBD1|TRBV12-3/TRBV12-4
CASSWTGQGTEAFF
TGTGCCAGCAGCTGGACAGGGCAGGGCACTGAAGCTTTCTTT
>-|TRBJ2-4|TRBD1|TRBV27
CASSFGQGGNIQYF
TGTGCCAGCAGTTTCGGACAGGGCGGAAACATTCAGTACTTC
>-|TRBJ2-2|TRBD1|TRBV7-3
CASSHRDRGTLGGELFF
TGTGCCAGCAGCCACCGGGACAGGGGGACTTTGGGCGGGGAGCTGTTTTTT
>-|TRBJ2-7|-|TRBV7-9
CTSSLPPGYEQYF
TGTACCAGCAGCTTACCCCCAGGCTACGAGCAGTACTTC
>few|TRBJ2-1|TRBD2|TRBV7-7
CASSNTGTTEQFF
TGTGCCAGCAGCAATACCGGGACTACTGAGCAGTTCTTC
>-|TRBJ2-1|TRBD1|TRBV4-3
CASSQDLTRSGQGAWNEQFF
TGCGCCAGCAGCCAAGATTTGACTCGAAGTGGACAGGGGGCCTGGAATGAGCAGTTCTTC
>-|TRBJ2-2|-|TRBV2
CARHQGRGTGELFF
TGTGCCAGGCATCAGGGTCGAGGCACCGGGGAGCTGTTTTTT
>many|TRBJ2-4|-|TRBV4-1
CASSQAGTSKNIQYF
TGCGCCAGCAGCCAGGCGGGAACTTCCAAAAACATTCAGTACTTC
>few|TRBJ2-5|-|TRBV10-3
CASSWRQETQYF
TGTGCCAGCTCCTGGAGGCAAGAGACCCAGTACTTC
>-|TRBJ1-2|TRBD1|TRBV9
CASSSTGGLEGYTF
TGTGCCAGCAGCTCCACAGGGGGCTTGGAAGGCTACACCTTC
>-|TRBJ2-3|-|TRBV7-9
CASRTRLGDTQYF
TGTGCCAGCAGAACGCGACTGGGAGATACGCAGTATTTT
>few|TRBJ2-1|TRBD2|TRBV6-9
CASSMGTSGEAYNEQFF
TGTGCCAGCAGTATGGGGACTAGCGGGGAGGCCTACAATGAGCAGTTCTTC
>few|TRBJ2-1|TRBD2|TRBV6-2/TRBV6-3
CASSYLRLAGYNEQFF
TGTGCCAGCAGTTATTTGAGACTAGCGGGATACAATGAGCAGTTCTTC
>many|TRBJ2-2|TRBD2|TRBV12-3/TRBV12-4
CASRSRLAGASTGELFF
TGTGCCAGCAGGTCTAGACTAGCGGGGGCTTCCACCGGGGAGCTGTTTTTT
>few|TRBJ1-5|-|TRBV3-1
CASSQDIGRSNQPQHF
TGTGCCAGCAGCCAAGATATTGGGCGGAGCAATCAGCCCCAGCATTTT
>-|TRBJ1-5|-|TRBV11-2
CASSLSHSNRAQHF
TGTGCCAGCAGCTTATCCCATTCGAATCGGGCCCAGCATTTT
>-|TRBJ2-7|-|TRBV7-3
CASSLTRQARSYEQYF
TGTGCCAGCAGCTTGACTAGACAGGCCCGCTCCTACGAGCAGTACTTC
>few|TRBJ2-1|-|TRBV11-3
CASSRDSSEQFF
TGTGCCAGCAGCCGAGATTCGAGTGAGCAGTTCTTC
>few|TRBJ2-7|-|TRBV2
CASLDPRQTYEQYF
TGTGCCAGCCTCGACCCGCGCCAAACCTACGAGCAGTACTTC
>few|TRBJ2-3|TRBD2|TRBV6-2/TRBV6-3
CASSDGLAGGKDTQYF
TGTGCCAGCAGCGATGGACTAGCGGGAGGTAAAGATACGCAGTATTTT
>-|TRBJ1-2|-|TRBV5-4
CASSLYWVTAGYTF
TGTGCCAGCAGCTTGTATTGGGTCACTGCTGGCTACACCTTC
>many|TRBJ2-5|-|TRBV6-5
CASSREETQYF
TGTGCCAGCAGTAGGGAAGAGACCCAGTACTTC
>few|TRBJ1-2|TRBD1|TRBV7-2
CASSLEQRDRAGGYTF
TGTGCCAGCAGCTTAGAGCAGAGGGACAGGGCGGGAGGCTACACCTTC
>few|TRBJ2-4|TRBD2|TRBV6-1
CASSEVAAGKNIQYF
TGTGCCAGCAGTGAAGTGGCAGCGGGGAAGAACATTCAGTACTTC
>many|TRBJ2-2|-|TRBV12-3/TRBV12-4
CASHNTGELFF
TGTGCCAGTCATAACACCGGGGAGCTGTTTTTT
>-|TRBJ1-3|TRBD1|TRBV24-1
CATRDRGFRVSGNTIYF
TGTGCCACCAGAGACAGGGGTTTCCGCGTCTCTGGAAACACCATATATTTT